A selection of T cell receptor beta chains follows, all from one sample in a study of identical twins. MiXCR, applied by TCRdb to the 5' RACE reads, yields one record per CDR3 protein. The sample records about 530,000 distinct CDR3 sequences, about 16% being singletons. The same specimen was also included in a second study, on yellow fever vaccine responses in identical twins.

Material for sequencing was CD4+ T cells sorted from blood. The receptors come from a woman younger than 30 in good health. The CDR3 runs from the conserved cysteine through the conserved F or W. Each record gives: D gene, V gene, J gene, CDR3 protein. D genes are given only for firm matches.

>TRBD1|TRBV20-1|TRBJ2-7
CSAGDRSSSYEQYF
>TRBD1|TRBV20-1|TRBJ2-1
CSAREEGQGIAEQFF
>NA|TRBV12-3/TRBV12-4|TRBJ2-1
CASSYRFLGGSGQFF
>TRBD1|TRBV29-1|TRBJ2-7
CSVGTGLNDEQYF
>NA|TRBV20-1|TRBJ1-2
CSARLGTAYGYTF
>TRBD1|TRBV20-1|TRBJ1-2
CSAYSPGTDGYTF
>TRBD2|TRBV4-1|TRBJ2-1
CASSPEAGGKQFF
>NA|TRBV6-1|TRBJ1-5
CASSETGWDQPQHF
>NA|TRBV6-5|TRBJ2-3
CASSYLGITDTQYF
>NA|TRBV28|TRBJ1-1
CASSLRQVKKQAFF
>TRBD2|TRBV28|TRBJ2-5
CASSSFTWSGTSGRKTQYF
>TRBD2|TRBV20-1|TRBJ2-1
CSTNRASGGWRDNEQFF
>NA|TRBV5-1|TRBJ2-2
CASSPPGRLNTGELFF
>NA|TRBV3-1|TRBJ2-3
CASSQWLPTDTQYF
>NA|TRBV10-2|TRBJ2-1
CASSELSGSSEQFF
>TRBD1|TRBV6-1|TRBJ1-2
CASTTPKTGNYGYTF
>NA|TRBV10-2|TRBJ1-3
CASSEGNTIYF
>TRBD1|TRBV11-2|TRBJ1-6
CASSLSTGDYSPLHF
>NA|TRBV7-6|TRBJ2-1
CASSLWGEQFF
>TRBD2|TRBV12-3/TRBV12-4|TRBJ2-2
CASSPHRSGRNTGELFF
>TRBD1|TRBV2|TRBJ2-1
CASSGWGQLPEQFF
>NA|TRBV15|TRBJ2-1
CATSKSAERRNEQFF
>NA|TRBV15|TRBJ2-7
CATSRGLGSYEQYF
>NA|TRBV12-3/TRBV12-4|TRBJ2-7
CASSSDPSYEQYF
>TRBD2|TRBV12-3/TRBV12-4|TRBJ2-7
CASSPDPGGYEQYF
>TRBD1|TRBV5-1|TRBJ2-3
CASSPPQGALSTDTQYF
>NA|TRBV18|TRBJ1-2
CASSPPAGVDYGYTF
>NA|TRBV27|TRBJ2-7
CASSLSDKRTEQYF
>TRBD1|TRBV15|TRBJ1-6
CATSSRGQGAPNSPLHF
>NA|TRBV24-1|TRBJ2-5
CATSDLGVSAKERETQYF
>NA|TRBV7-6|TRBJ2-5
CASSLGSMGRETQYF
>NA|TRBV29-1|TRBJ2-5
CSLKGGEETQYF
>NA|TRBV6-2/TRBV6-3|TRBJ2-6
CASGYSGANVLTF
>TRBD1|TRBV19|TRBJ2-7
CASSTPPGTGSHEQYF
>TRBD1|TRBV12-3/TRBV12-4|TRBJ2-7
CATGDRGRNEQYF
>NA|TRBV12-3/TRBV12-4|TRBJ1-2
CASRADPMRGYTF
>NA|TRBV12-3/TRBV12-4|TRBJ2-1
CASSLVDSNEQFF